This record looks at one T cell receptor (beta chain) sequence and its context. Its matching antigen is unknown. These data come from a study of CD8+ T cells in alopecia areata. Following RNA extraction, reverse transcription yielded cDNA that acted as the sequencing template. Method: immunoSEQ multiplex PCR; TCRdb's copy keeps in-frame clones and lacks some. The table records under 150,000 clones, about 46% of them present only once. This CDR3 has 15 amino acids. V gave up 3 bases and J gave up 1 base; unmatched junction bases: 6. Germline V gene data show CDR1 as SEHNR and CDR2 as FQNEAQ (reference sequence). Study-wide points: Normal scalp had lower clonality than lesional scalp, with alopecia totalis/universalis lesions showing this most strongly. Compared with mice, patients displayed less clear TCR sharing, possibly for HLA-related reasons.

The chain joins TRBV7-9 to TRBJ2-7; TRBD2 matches at 7 bases. This receptor was identified in a human donor with alopecia areata. The material sequenced was NKG2D-low CD8+ T cells sorted from blood. The DNA of the CDR3 is TGTGCCAGCAGCTTGGTGTCTAGCGGTTCCTACGAGCAGTACTTC. Translation gives CASSLVSSGSYEQYF.